This T cell receptor (beta chain) was documented in a study of blood T cell repertoires in COVID-19. Study at large: T cells, B-cell-depleted T cells, or PBMCs provided the cDNA or gDNA that served as material.

In the original processing: Counts of nucleated cells, estimated from reference gene primer amplification, were obtained. The protocol was immunoSEQ multiplex PCR, while the TCRdb copy is restricted to in-frame clones and leaves out a portion. The V and J calls and clone size were taken over from that table, and D and trimming were inferred from the DNA. The table shows around 120,000 clones, with 87% occurring only once. Looked up from germline, CDR1 is MGHRA and CDR2 is YSYEKL. V was pared by 4 bases and J by 2 bases, with 17 bases between. CDR3 length: 16 residues. The sequence derives from a woman aged 65 to 85 with acute or convalescent COVID-19. Sequencing was done on a sample of peripheral blood. J is TRBJ1-1 and V is TRBV4-1; TRBD1 might be the D (6 bases). The CDR3 is CASSPLAGAPNTEAFF. CDR3 coding DNA: TGCGCCAGCAGCCCCCTGGCGGGGGCCCCAAACACTGAAGCTTTCTTT.